This T cell receptor (beta chain) stems from a study of lymphopenia after photon versus proton radiotherapy. Libraries were prepared by immunoSEQ multiplex PCR; TCRdb keeps only in-frame clonotypes and omits some of them. The table has about 26,000 clones, around 85% seen once; the top ten hold around 5.3%. The CDR3 spans 16 residues. The ends were cut back, 2 bases at V and 6 bases at J, with 19 bases in the middle. Germline assignment: CDR1 MNHEY and CDR2 SVGAGI. This receptor was identified in a man aged 25-40 years with gastric cancer. The V gene is TRBV6-5, the J gene TRBJ1-2; D unresolved. The starting material was peripheral blood, obtained from a patient treated with photon-based radiotherapy. CDR3 nucleotide sequence: TGTGCCAGCAGTTACCAAAACGCCGGGATAAGGCATGGCTACACCTTC. Protein sequence: CASSYQNAGIRHGYTF.